The next 20 T cell receptor beta chains were all read from a single sample in a study of blood T cell repertoires in COVID-19. This table comes from immunoSEQ multiplex PCR, and its TCRdb copy is limited to in-frame clones, with some not included. This sample has 50,000 to 65,000 clones, with roughly 82% found just once. Material: peripheral blood. The receptors derive from a woman aged 55-70 years with acute or convalescent COVID-19.

The CDR3: CATAPGILKHEQYF. CDR3 bases: TGTGCCACCGCTCCGGGGATCCTAAAGCACGAGCAGTACTTC. The chain recombines TRBV2 with TRBJ2-7, with TRBD2 as a possible D gene (5 bases). The germline V and J ends were trimmed by 10 bases and 5 bases, with 21 bases remaining between them. The CDR3 consists of 14 residues. Per germline, CDR1 SNHLY and CDR2 FYNNEI.

This sequence joins TRBV24-1 and TRBJ1-2; 8 positions agree with TRBD1. V was pared by 9 bases and J by 5 bases, with 4 bases of the junction left unmatched. This CDR3 spans 12 amino acids. Germline assignment: CDR1 KGHDR and CDR2 SFDVKD. The CDR3 DNA sequence: TGTGCCACCGGGCAGGGGGCTTATGGCTACACCTTC. It encodes CATGQGAYGYTF.

The chain employs TRBV6-2 or TRBV6-3 and TRBJ2-7, with D hard to call. Germline assignment: CDR1 MNHEY and CDR2 SVGEGT. Trimming stripped 0 bases from V and 0 bases from J, with 9 bases between. The CDR3 spans 15 residues. The CDR3 DNA sequence: TGTGCCAGCAGTTACTCGTCCACCAGCTCCTACGAGCAGTACTTC. This gives the protein CASSYSSTSSYEQYF.

This clone has a single count. The chain is built from TRBV19 and TRBJ2-7; TRBD1 matches at 9 bases. Germline trimming cut 4 bases from V and 4 bases from J; bases unmatched to any gene: 2. The CDR3 is made up of 13 amino acids. Germline V CDR1 and CDR2: LNHDA, SQIVND (reference sequence). CDR3 DNA: TGTGCCAGTAGTAAACAGGGGGCTTACGAGCAGTACTTC. Translation gives CASSKQGAYEQYF.

The chain couples TRBV5-6 to TRBJ1-1; tentatively, D is TRBD1 (6 bases). The ends were cut back, 2 bases at V and 4 bases at J, with 9 bases in the middle. Germline CDR1 reads SGHDT; CDR2 reads YYEEEE. The CDR3 totals 13 residues. The CDR3 loop reads CASSFGQITEAFF. The CDR3 nucleotides read TGTGCCAGCAGCTTCGGACAGATCACTGAAGCTTTCTTT.

The chain carries TRBV7-3 and TRBJ2-3, with a weak D call TRBD2 (6 bases). CDR3 length: 14 residues. V lost 5 bases, J lost 4 bases, and 13 bases lay in between. Germline loops: CDR1 SGHTA, CDR2 FQGTGA. The CDR3 region has the DNA TGTGCCAGCAGCCCGGCGACTAGTGCAGATACGCAGTATTTT. Protein product: CASSPATSADTQYF.

This clone has just one count. The genes are TRBV7-6 and TRBJ1-4; 7 bases match TRBD1. The CDR3 loop spans 16 amino acids. Germline V gives CDR1 SGHVS, CDR2 FNYEAQ. V dropped 4 bases and J dropped 0; count of bases not matched to a gene: 5. The CDR3 DNA reads as TGTGCCAGCAGCTCTGGGACAGCCGCAACTAATGAAAAACTGTTTTTT. It codes for CASSSGTAATNEKLFF.

This sequence joins TRBV19 and TRBJ1-2; no reliable D call. The germline V gene encodes CDR1 LNHDA and CDR2 SQIVND (reference sequence). This CDR3 contains 14 residues. The V gene lost 9 bases and the J gene lost 7 bases, with 21 bases spanning the gap. In DNA, the CDR3 is TGTGCCAGCACCACGGGCGGGAATTTGGGTGGCTACACCTTC. As protein: CASTTGGNLGGYTF.

In its sample, this clone was seen a few times. The rearrangement links TRBV2 to TRBJ1-5, with D possibly being TRBD1 (5 bases). The ends were cut back, 5 bases at V and 5 bases at J, with 13 bases in the middle. The length of the CDR3 is 14 residues. In germline, CDR1 is SNHLY, CDR2 FYNNEI. As DNA, the CDR3 is TGTGCCAGCAGTTCCTCTGGGGGGGATCAGCCCCAGCATTTT. Translated, it gives CASSSSGGDQPQHF.

The chain recombines TRBV5-5 with TRBJ2-6; D is uncertain. The CDR3 length is 16 residues. Germline V CDR1 and CDR2: SGHKS, YYEKEE (reference sequence). Trimming removed 0 bases from V and 0 bases from J, with 7 bases in between. CDR3 sequence (DNA): TGTGCCAGCAGCTTGGATTTTAACTCTGGGGCCAACGTCCTGACTTTC. Its protein is CASSLDFNSGANVLTF.

This clone was seen a handful of times. The chain uses TRBV2 and TRBJ2-3; D may be TRBD2 (5 bases). Germline values: CDR1 SNHLY, CDR2 FYNNEI. Trimming stripped 6 bases from V and 5 bases from J, with 15 bases between. CDR3 length: 14 residues. The chain's CDR3 is CASRLEGGGDTQYF. The CDR3 coding sequence is TGTGCCAGCAGGCTCGAGGGCGGAGGAGATACGCAGTATTTT. The whole variable domain, remainder taken from reference TRBV2 and TRBJ2-3, is EPEVTQTPSHQVTQMGQEVILRCVPISNHLYFYWYRQILGQKVEFLVSFYNNEISEKSEIFDDQFSVERPDGSNFTLKIRSTKLEDSAMYFCASRLEGGGDTQYFGPGTRLTVL.

The chain uses TRBV29-1 and TRBJ1-5; D perhaps matches TRBD1 (5 bases). The CDR3 loop spans 13 amino acids. V lost 1 base to trimming and J lost 1 base, with 5 bases between them. Germline-derived CDR1 and CDR2 are SQVTM and ANQGSEA. The CDR3 loop is CSVEAGSNQPQHF. The CDR3 region has the DNA TGCAGCGTTGAAGCAGGGAGCAATCAGCCCCAGCATTTT.

This clone was picked up one time. This chain uses TRBV21-1 with TRBJ2-7; the table assigns TRBD1, which was not confirmed against the DNA. TRBV21-1 is labeled a pseudogene. The CDR3 totals 15 residues. The CDR3 region is CASGRWTETDYEQYF. The CDR3 nucleotides are TGTGCCAGCGGAAGGTGGACAGAGACCGATTACGAGCAGTACTTC.

This clone was seen a handful of times. The rearrangement links TRBV7-2 to TRBJ1-2; 7 nucleotides align to TRBD1. The germline CDR1 and CDR2 sequences are SGHTA and FQGNSA. This CDR3 is built from 14 residues. The junction had 9 bases not matched to a gene; V was cut back by 8 bases and J by 3 bases. CDR3 amino acids: CASAQGPGDYGYTF. The CDR3 DNA sequence: TGTGCCAGCGCACAGGGGCCGGGGGACTATGGCTACACCTTC.

This sequence joins TRBV9 and TRBJ2-1, with 9 positions matching TRBD2. CDR3 length equals 16 residues. V was clipped by 3 bases and J by 9 bases; unmatched bases: 13. Germline CDR1 reads SGDLS; CDR2 reads YYNGEE. Here the CDR3 DNA reads TGTGCCAGCAGCGGCTGGAGGCGGGGGGGCGTTGCTGAGCAGTTCTTC. It is translated as CASSGWRRGGVAEQFF.

Only one count was recorded for this clone. The rearrangement uses TRBV9 and TRBJ2-3; 7 nucleotides agree with TRBD1. This CDR3 is 18 amino acids long. J lost 2 bases, V lost 0 bases, and 12 bases had no gene match. CDR1 SGDLS and CDR2 YYNGEE come from the germline V gene. Here the CDR3 reads CASSVGDIRQGVTDTQYF. CDR3 sequence (DNA): TGTGCCAGCAGCGTAGGGGATATTAGACAGGGAGTCACAGATACGCAGTATTTT.

The V and J genes are TRBV30 and TRBJ2-3; the D gene is possibly TRBD1 (6 bases). Per the germline V gene, CDR1 is GTSNPN and CDR2 is SVGIG (reference sequence). Trimming removed 3 bases at V and 8 bases at J, with 18 bases between. The CDR3 is 14 residues long. CDR3 region: CAWSPTGTKGTQYF. For the CDR3, the DNA is TGTGCCTGGAGCCCGACAGGAACTAAGGGTACGCAGTATTTT.

This chain links TRBV5-6 with TRBJ2-2; 9 bases line up with TRBD1. Germline assignment: CDR1 SGHDT and CDR2 YYEEEE. This CDR3 contains 17 residues. V gave up 3 bases and J gave up 5 bases; unmatched junction bases: 11. CDR3 coding DNA: TGTGCCAGCAGCTGGGGGGTACCGGGACAGGGAACCGGGGAGCTGTTTTTT. Protein: CASSWGVPGQGTGELFF.

This clone has more than one count but fewer than ten. CDR3 region: CASSYPTGGETQYF. The CDR3 DNA reads TGTGCCAGCAGTTACCCAACGGGAGGGGAGACCCAGTACTTC. The chain has TRBV6-2 or TRBV6-3 and TRBJ2-5, with TRBD2 matching over 8 bases. The V segment lost 2 bases and the J segment 5 bases; nucleotides outside the gene matches: 4. Germline CDR1 reads MNHEY; CDR2 reads SVGEGT. The CDR3 runs 14 residues.

The chain combines TRBV6-2 or TRBV6-3 with TRBJ1-5, with a weak D call TRBD1 (6 bases). The V end lost 3 bases, the J end lost 5 bases, and 11 bases lay between the germline ends. This CDR3 has 14 residues. Germline V gene data show CDR1 as MNHEY and CDR2 as SVGEGT. CDR3 residues: CASSYGTRYQPQHF. CDR3 DNA sequence: TGTGCCAGCAGTTATGGGACAAGATATCAGCCCCAGCATTTT.